The clone carrying this TCR beta chain showed up many times. Its matching antigen is unknown. During construction of the library, unique molecular identifiers were attached to individual cDNA molecules for quantitative, reproducible TCR counting. Original handling: Sample TCR counts, which ranged from roughly 23,224 to 750,000, had a median of approximately 96,000. TCRdb recomputed calls from the RACE reads with MiXCR, one row per CDR3 protein. The V and J calls were determined by TCRdb, not by the authors. There are around 70,000 distinct CDR3 sequences in the sample; around 10% occur only once, and more than 1.2% lies in the top ten. The sample comes from a study of human T cells and chemical hapten exposure. Stated time point: patch test 3, about 24 weeks after DPC sensitization. As to treatment: therapeutic diphenylcyclopropenone sensitization with weekly scalp DPC. Study findings and constraints: Donor immune responses may differ from healthy people's, since all donors had alopecia. Unchanged with DPC sensitization were TCRs above 1 in 1000 frequency.

The receptor was isolated from a woman aged 45-60 years with alopecia areata. Some clones in this sample may be carry-over from other donors' samples. The sample here was whole blood, taken in connection with sensitization to the hapten diphenylcyclopropenone (DPC).

CDR3 residues: CSVVQRGNLGTDTQYF. For the CDR3, the DNA is TGCAGCGTTGTCCAGCGGGGGAATTTGGGAACAGATACGCAGTATTTT. The chain carries TRBV29-1 and TRBJ2-3, with TRBD2 identical over 8 bases. Germline CDR1 is SQVTM and CDR2 is ANQGSEA. The J segment lost 3 bases and the V segment lost 4 bases, leaving 12 bases of the junction unmatched. The CDR3 runs 16 residues.